This T cell receptor beta chain originates from a study of cytomegalovirus exposure and HLA in healthy donors. General observations from the study: For presence/absence analyses, sequencing depth was assumed to be roughly uniform across donors.

As to this clone: No antigen is known for it.

PCR used 60 Vbeta primers and 13 Jbeta primers. Using immunoSEQ multiplex PCR, the repertoire was profiled, and TCRdb retains in-frame clones only, with some absent. The table records tens of thousands of clones, around 84% of them present only once. The TCR comes from a woman between 18 and 29 years old in good health and CMV-seronegative. Sequencing was performed on PBMCs.

The CDR3 spells CASSKRTGGHYEQYF. As DNA, the CDR3 is TGTGCCAGCAGTAAACGGACAGGGGGCCACTACGAGCAGTACTTC. This chain uses TRBV6-6 with TRBJ2-7; 11 nucleotides agree with TRBD1. Germline CDR1 is MNHNY and CDR2 is SVGAGI (reference sequence). Losses at the gene ends were 5 bases for V and 3 bases for J; bases not matched to a gene: 6. This CDR3 is 15 amino acids long.